This T cell receptor beta chain came from a study of T cells after yellow fever vaccination. For the study at large: SMART-Seq v4 Ultra Low Input prepared libraries from low-cell fractions. Study outcomes and limitations: There was a possibility that FACS-sorted repertoires contained abundant clonotypes contaminating from the bulk population.

Trimming took off 2 bases at V and 3 bases at J, with 13 bases between the two ends. This CDR3 has 15 amino acids. Germline lookup yields CDR1 KGHDR and CDR2 SFDVKD. Concerning this clonotype: Antigen: not known.

Making TCR cDNA involved 5'RACE template switching, which added UMIs and a universal primer site. TCRdb passed the 5' RACE reads through MiXCR, listing each CDR3 protein once. The sample holds roughly 320,000 distinct CDR3 sequences, around 10% seen once. Sequencing used CD4+ T cells sorted from PBMCs, obtained 45 days after the yellow fever booster vaccination. This receptor was taken from a man between 18 and 29 years old who received the YFV17D yellow fever vaccine. The chain joins TRBV24-1 to TRBJ2-7; D may be TRBD2 (5 bases). CDR3 in DNA: TGTGCCACCAGTGATTCTCGGACTGGTGGCTACGAGCAGTACTTC. It encodes CATSDSRTGGYEQYF.